This TCR beta chain is from a study of T-cell reconstitution after alpha-beta-depleted transplantation in children. This CDR3 has 15 residues. Trimming removed 1 base at V and 4 bases at J, with 13 bases between. In germline, CDR1 is SGHRS, CDR2 YFSETQ. Unique molecular identifiers were incorporated when the TCRbeta library was constructed. From the PCR reads, TCRdb called clonotypes with MiXCR, one entry per CDR3 protein. The data show 500,000 to 600,000 distinct CDR3 sequences, with around 18% seen just once and approximately 3% held by the top ten. The sequence was obtained from a human donor who donated a stem cell graft to a child with acute lymphoblastic leukemia. The chain carries TRBV5-1 and TRBJ2-3; weak D call: TRBD1 (5 bases). Sequences were derived from PBMCs from the stem cell graft donor, sampled from the stem cell graft. The CDR3 DNA is TGCGCCAGCAGCTTGTCCCAGGGCAGCCCAGATACGCAGTATTTT. Translating it yields CASSLSQGSPDTQYF.